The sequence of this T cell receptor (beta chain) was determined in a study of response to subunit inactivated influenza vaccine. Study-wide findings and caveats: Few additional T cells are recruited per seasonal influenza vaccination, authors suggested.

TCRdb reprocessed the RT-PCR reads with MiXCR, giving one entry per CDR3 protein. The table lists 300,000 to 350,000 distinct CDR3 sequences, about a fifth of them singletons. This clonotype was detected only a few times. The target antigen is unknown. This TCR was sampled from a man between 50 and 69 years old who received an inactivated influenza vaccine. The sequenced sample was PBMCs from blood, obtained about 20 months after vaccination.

The CDR3 is CASSLNQGGLAQYF. CDR3 bases: TGTGCCAGCAGCTTAAACCAGGGAGGGTTGGCCCAGTACTTC. The rearrangement links TRBV7-2 to TRBJ2-5, with 7 bases that match TRBD2. The CDR3 sequence is 14 residues long. Germline values: CDR1 SGHTA, CDR2 FQGNSA. Germline trimming cut 2 bases from V and 9 bases from J; bases unmatched to any gene: 9. The full variable domain, in which reference TRBV7-2 and TRBJ2-5 provide the parts outside the CDR3, is GAGVSQSPSNKVTEKGKDVELRCDPISGHTALYWYRQSLGQGLEFLIYFQGNSAPDKSGLPSDRFSAERTGGSVSTLTIQRTQQEDSAVYLCASSLNQGGLAQYFGPGTRLLVL.